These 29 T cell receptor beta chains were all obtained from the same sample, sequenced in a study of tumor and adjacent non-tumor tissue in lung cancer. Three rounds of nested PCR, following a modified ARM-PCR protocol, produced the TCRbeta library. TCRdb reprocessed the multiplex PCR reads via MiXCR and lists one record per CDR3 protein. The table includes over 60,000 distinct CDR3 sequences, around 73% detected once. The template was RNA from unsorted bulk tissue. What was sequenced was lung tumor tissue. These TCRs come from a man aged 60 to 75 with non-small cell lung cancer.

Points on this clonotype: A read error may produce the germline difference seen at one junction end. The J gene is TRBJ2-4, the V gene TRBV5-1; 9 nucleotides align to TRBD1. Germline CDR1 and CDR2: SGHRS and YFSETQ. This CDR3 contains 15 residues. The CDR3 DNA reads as TGCGCCAGCAGCTTGGAAGGGGACAGGGTAACCATTCATTACTTC. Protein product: CASSLEGDRVTIHYF.

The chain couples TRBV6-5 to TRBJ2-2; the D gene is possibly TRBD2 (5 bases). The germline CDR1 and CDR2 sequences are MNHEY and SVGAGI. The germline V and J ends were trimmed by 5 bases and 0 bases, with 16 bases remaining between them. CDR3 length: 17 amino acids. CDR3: CASSPSAEATNTGELFF. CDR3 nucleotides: TGTGCCAGCAGTCCATCAGCGGAAGCGACGAACACCGGGGAGCTGTTTTTT.

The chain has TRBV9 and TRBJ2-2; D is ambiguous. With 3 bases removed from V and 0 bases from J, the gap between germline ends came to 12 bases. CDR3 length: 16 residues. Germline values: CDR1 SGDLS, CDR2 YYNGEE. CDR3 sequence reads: CASSDQDTANTGELFF. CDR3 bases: TGTGCCAGCAGCGATCAAGACACCGCGAACACCGGGGAGCTGTTTTTT.

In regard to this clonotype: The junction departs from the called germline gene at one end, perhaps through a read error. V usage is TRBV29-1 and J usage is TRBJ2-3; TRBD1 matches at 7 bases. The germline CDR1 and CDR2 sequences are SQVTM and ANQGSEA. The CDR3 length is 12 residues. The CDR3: CSVGDSTDTHYF. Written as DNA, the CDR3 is TGTAGCGTTGGGGACAGCACAGATACGCATTATTTT.

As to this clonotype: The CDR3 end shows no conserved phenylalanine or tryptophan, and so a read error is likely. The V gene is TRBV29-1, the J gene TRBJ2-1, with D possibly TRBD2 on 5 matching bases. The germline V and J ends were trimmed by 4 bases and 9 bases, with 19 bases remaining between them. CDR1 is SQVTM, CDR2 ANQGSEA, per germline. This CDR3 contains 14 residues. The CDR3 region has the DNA TGCAGCGTTGGATTAGAGGGAGAACTGGCTGAGCAGTTCTTA. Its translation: CSVGLEGELAEQFL.

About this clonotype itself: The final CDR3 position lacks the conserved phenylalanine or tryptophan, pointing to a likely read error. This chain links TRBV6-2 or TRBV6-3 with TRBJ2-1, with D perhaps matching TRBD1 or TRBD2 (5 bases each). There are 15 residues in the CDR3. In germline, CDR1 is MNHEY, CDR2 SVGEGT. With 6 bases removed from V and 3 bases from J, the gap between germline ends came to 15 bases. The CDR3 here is CASRTGTEYYNEQFS. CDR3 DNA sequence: TGTGCCAGCAGGACCGGGACGGAATACTACAATGAGCAGTTCTCC.

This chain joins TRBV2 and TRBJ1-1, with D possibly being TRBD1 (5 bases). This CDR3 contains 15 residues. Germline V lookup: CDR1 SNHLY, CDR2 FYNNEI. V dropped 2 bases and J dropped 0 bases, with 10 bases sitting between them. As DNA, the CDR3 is TGTGCCAGCAGTGAATCCCGACAGATGAACACTGAAGCTTTCTTT. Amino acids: CASSESRQMNTEAFF.

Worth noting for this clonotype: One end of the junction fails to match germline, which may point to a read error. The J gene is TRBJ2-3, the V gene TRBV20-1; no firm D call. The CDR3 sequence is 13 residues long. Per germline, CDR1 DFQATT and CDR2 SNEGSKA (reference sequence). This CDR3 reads CSARSLSTDTHYF. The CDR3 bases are TGCAGTGCTAGATCGCTCAGTACAGATACGCATTATTTT.

This CDR3 reads CASSEWSREGDMQYF. The CDR3 nucleotides read TGTGCCAGCAGTGAGTGGTCCAGGGAGGGGGATATGCAATATTTT. The genes are TRBV6-1 and TRBJ2-3; possible D gene TRBD2, 7 bases. V dropped 3 bases and J dropped 15 bases, with 25 bases sitting between them. The CDR3 totals 15 residues. Per germline, CDR1 MNHNS and CDR2 SASEGT.

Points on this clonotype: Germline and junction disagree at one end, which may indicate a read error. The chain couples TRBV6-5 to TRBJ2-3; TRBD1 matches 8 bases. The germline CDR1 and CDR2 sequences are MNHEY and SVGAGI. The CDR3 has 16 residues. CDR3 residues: CASSYLQGGDTGTQYF. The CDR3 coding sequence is TGTGCCAGCAGTTACCTACAGGGGGGCGATACAGGTACGCAGTATTTT.

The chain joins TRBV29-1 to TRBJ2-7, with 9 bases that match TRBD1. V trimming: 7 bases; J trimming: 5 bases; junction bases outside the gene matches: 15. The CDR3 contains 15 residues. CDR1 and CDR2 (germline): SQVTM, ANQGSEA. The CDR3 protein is CSARRGGQGPHEQYF. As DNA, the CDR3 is TGCAGCGCAAGAAGGGGGGGACAGGGTCCCCACGAGCAGTACTTC.

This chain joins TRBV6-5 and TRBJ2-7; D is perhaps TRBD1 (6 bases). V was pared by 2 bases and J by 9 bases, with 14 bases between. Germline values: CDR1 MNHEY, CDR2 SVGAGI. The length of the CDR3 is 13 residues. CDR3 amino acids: CASSYSRDNGQYF. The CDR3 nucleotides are TGTGCCAGCAGTTACAGCAGGGACAATGGGCAGTACTTC.

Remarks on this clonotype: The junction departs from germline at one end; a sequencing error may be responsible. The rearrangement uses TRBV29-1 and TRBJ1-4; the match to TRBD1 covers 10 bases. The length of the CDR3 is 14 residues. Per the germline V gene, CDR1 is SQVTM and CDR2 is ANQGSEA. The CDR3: CSVETGGTNEKLLF. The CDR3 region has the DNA TGCAGCGTGGAGACAGGGGGCACTAATGAAAAACTGTTATTT. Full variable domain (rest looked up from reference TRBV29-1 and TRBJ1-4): SAVISQKPSRDICQRGTSLTIQCQVDSQVTMMFWYRQQPGQSLTLIATANQGSEATYESGFVIDKFPISRPNLTFSTLTVSNMSPEDSSIYLCSVETGGTNEKLLFGSGTQLSVL.

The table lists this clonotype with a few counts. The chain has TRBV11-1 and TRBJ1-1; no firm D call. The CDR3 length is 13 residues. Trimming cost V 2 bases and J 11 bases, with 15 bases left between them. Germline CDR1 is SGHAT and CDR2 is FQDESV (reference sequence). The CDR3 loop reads CASSLNPGKRAFF. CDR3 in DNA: TGTGCCAGCAGCTTAAACCCCGGGAAACGTGCTTTCTTT.

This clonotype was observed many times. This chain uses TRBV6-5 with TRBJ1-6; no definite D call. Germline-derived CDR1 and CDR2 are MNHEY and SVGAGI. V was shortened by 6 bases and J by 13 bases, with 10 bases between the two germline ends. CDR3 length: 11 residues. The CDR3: CASRNRGPLHF. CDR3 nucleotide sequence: TGTGCCAGCAGAAACAGAGGGCCCCTCCACTTT.

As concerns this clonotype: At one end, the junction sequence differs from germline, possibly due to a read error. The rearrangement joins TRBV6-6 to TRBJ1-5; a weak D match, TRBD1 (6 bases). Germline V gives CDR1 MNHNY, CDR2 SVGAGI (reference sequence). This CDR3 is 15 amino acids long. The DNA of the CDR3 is TGTACCACTAAGGGGGGGATACGGAGCAATCAGTCCCAGCATTTT. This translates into CTTKGGIRSNQSQHF.

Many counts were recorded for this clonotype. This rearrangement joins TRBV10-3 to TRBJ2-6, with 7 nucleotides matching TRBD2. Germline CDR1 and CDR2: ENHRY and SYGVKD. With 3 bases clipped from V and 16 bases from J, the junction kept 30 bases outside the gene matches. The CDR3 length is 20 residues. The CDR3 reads CAISEHGPRGRDSGAKVLTF. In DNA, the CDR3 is TGTGCCATCAGTGAACATGGGCCTAGAGGGAGGGACTCTGGGGCAAAAGTACTGACTTTC.

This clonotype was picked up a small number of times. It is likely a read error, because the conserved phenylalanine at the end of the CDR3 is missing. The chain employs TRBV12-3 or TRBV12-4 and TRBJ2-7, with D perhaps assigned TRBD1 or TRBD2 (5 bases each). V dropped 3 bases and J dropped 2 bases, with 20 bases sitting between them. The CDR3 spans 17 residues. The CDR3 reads CASSFGRYRDGAYEQYL. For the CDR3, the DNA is TGTGCCAGCAGTTTTGGTCGGTACCGGGACGGGGCCTACGAGCAGTACTTG.

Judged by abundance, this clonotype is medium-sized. The CDR3 here is CASTHSEGTEAFF. In DNA form, the CDR3 reads TGTGCCAGCACCCATTCGGAAGGCACTGAAGCTTTCTTT. The J gene is TRBJ1-1, the V gene TRBV6-5; D unresolved. The CDR3 sequence is 13 residues long. The V gene lost 7 bases and the J gene lost 4 bases, with 13 bases spanning the gap. Germline V gene data show CDR1 as MNHEY and CDR2 as SVGAGI.

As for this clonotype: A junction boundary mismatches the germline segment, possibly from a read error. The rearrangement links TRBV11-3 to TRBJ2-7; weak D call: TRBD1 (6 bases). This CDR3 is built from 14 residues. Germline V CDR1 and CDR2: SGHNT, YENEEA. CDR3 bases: TGTACCAGCAGCTGGACAGTTTGGGCGCACGAGCAGTACTTC. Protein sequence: CTSSWTVWAHEQYF.

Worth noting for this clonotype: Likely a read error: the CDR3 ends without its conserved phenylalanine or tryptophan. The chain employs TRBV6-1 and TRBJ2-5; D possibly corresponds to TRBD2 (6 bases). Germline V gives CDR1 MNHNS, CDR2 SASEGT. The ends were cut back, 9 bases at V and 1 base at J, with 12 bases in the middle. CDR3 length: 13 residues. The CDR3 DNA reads TGTGCCAGTAGTCGGGGGTTCCAAGAGACCCAGTACTTA. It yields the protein CASSRGFQETQYL.

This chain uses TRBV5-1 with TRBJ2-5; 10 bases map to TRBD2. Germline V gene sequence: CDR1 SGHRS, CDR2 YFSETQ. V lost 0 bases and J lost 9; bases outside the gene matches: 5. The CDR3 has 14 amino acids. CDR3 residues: CASSLDTSGTPQYF. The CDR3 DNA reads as TGCGCCAGCAGCTTGGATACTAGCGGGACCCCCCAGTACTTC.

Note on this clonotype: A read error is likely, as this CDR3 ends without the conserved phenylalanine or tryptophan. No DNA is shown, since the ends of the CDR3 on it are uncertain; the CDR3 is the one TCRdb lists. CDR3: CSASLASGGVNEQFY. This rearrangement joins TRBV20-1 to TRBJ2-1; the table's D call, TRBD2, has no DNA check behind it. Germline CDR1 is DFQATT and CDR2 is SNEGSKA (reference sequence). Including both end residues, the CDR3 is 15 amino acids long.

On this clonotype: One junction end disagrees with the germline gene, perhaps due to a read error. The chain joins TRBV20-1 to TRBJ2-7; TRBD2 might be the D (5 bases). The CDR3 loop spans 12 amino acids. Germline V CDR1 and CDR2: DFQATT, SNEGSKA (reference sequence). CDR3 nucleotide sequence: TGTAGTGTGCAAGCGTCAGCGGACGAGCAGTACTTC. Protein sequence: CSVQASADEQYF.

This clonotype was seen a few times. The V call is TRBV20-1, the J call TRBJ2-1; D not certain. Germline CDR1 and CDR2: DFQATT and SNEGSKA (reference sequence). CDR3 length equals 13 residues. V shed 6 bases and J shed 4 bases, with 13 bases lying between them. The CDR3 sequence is CSALPGNYNEQFF. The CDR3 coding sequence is TGCAGTGCACTCCCGGGCAATTACAATGAGCAGTTCTTC.

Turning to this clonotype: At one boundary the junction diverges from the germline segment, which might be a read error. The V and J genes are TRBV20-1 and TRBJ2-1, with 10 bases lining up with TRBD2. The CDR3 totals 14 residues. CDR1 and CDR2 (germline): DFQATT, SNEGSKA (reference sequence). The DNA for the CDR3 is TGCAGTGCTAGACTAGCGGGAGATGGCTATGAGCAATTTTTC. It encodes CSARLAGDGYEQFF.

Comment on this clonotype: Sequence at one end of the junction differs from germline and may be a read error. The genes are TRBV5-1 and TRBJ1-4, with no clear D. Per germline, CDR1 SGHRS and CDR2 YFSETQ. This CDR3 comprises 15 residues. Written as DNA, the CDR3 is TGCACCAGCAGCTTGGAAGGGCACACTAATGAAAAACTGTTTTTT. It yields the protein CTSSLEGHTNEKLFF.

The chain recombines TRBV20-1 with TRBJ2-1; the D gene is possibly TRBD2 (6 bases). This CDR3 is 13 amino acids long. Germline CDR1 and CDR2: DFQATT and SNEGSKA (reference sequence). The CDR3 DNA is TGCGGTGGGGCGGGAACACAAAACAATGAGCAGTTCTTC. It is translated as CGGAGTQNNEQFF.

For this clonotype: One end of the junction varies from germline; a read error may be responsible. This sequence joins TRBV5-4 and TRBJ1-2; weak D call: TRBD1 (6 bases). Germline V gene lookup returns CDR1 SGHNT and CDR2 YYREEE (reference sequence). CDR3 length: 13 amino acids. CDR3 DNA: TGTGCCATCAGCCCAGGACAGAACTATGGCTACACCTTC. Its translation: CAISPGQNYGYTF.